The entry that follows covers one TCR beta chain sequence. Its antigen is still unknown. This PCR relied on a set of 60 Vbeta primers and 13 Jbeta primers. Study processing details: The authors later counted approximately 80 million unique TCR beta chains, 9 million to 12 million of them shared. TCRdb's copy holds only in-frame clones and misses some; the assay was immunoSEQ multiplex PCR. D and trimming come from the DNA, and the V and J calls and clone size come from that table. The sample consists of about 76,000 clones, about 78% of them appearing once. The sample is drawn from a study of cytomegalovirus exposure and HLA in healthy donors. Study-wide results and limits: Most subjects had HLA-A and HLA-B alleles reportedly predicted accurately by TCR beta sequences. A later analysis reportedly identified an Asian-associated ancestry cluster as carrying fewer N-insertions than the 666-donor mean.

The CDR3 length is 15 residues. J was trimmed by 9 bases and V by 3 bases; bases with no gene match: 7. Germline values: CDR1 SGHRS, CDR2 YFSETQ. The specimen sequenced was PBMCs. This chain joins TRBV5-1 and TRBJ2-1; 12 nucleotides match TRBD2. The TCR sequence derives from a woman aged 40 to 55 in good health and CMV-seropositive. CDR3 coding DNA: TGCGCCAGCAGCTACCTAGCGGGGGGGCAGGGTGAGCAGTTCTTC. Its translation is CASSYLAGGQGEQFF. Supplemented by reference TRBV5-1 and TRBJ2-1, the full variable domain reads KAGVTQTPRYLIKTRGQQVTLSCSPISGHRSVSWYQQTPGQGLQFLFEYFSETQRNKGNFPGRFSGRQFSNSRSEMNVSTLELGDSALYLCASSYLAGGQGEQFFGPGTRLTVL.